This record covers a single T cell receptor beta chain. Antigen: not known. Negatively enriched CD4+ T cells were divided by CD45RA into naive and memory. Profiling relied on immunoSEQ multiplex PCR, and the TCRdb table lists in-frame clones only, not all of them. The sample consists of approximately 640,000 clones, approximately 79% of them appearing once. These data are taken from a study of shared clonotypes between healthy human individuals. Whole-study context: Per donor, three plates held CD4 naive cells, three held CD4 memory, two held CD8 naive and one held CD8 memory. The study's findings and limits: Naive subsets, compared against memory subsets, generally had larger estimated richness values.

Germline V CDR1 and CDR2: SNHLY, FYNNEI. The CDR3 is 13 amino acids. V lost 6 bases and J lost 5, with 11 bases in between. This TCR was sampled from a young woman in good health. The sequenced material came from memory CD4+ T cells sorted from blood. Subset denoted: CD45RA-negative fraction. This chain joins TRBV2 and TRBJ1-5, with a tentative D call TRBD1 (6 bases). In nucleotides, the CDR3 is TGTGCCAGCAGCGAAAACAGGGATCAGCCCCAGCATTTT. The encoded protein is CASSENRDQPQHF.